This TCR beta chain was identified during a study of shared clonotypes between healthy human individuals. Study-wide findings and caveats: Only blood was sampled, and tissue TCR repertoires likely differ from blood ones. Expectations were that clonotype sharing among donors would be affected by sequencing depth.

The naive CD8 fraction comprised CD45RO-negative cells positively selected for CCR7 and excluded terminally differentiated effector memory CD45RA+ cells. Nashville, Tennessee was home to all donors, each a Caucasian adult. Using immunoSEQ multiplex PCR, the repertoire was profiled, and TCRdb retains in-frame clones only, with some absent. Altogether about 2 million clones are present, approximately 94% being singletons, with the ten largest covering around 1%. V gave up 0 bases and J gave up 9 bases, with 12 bases separating them. CDR1 and CDR2 (germline): GTSNPN, SVGIG (reference sequence). This CDR3 comprises 13 residues. Concerning this clone itself: The antigen is undetermined.

The sample consisted of naive CD8+ T cells sorted from blood. The TCR comes from a man younger than 35 in good health. The V and J genes are TRBV30 and TRBJ2-1; no definite D call. CDR3 nucleotide sequence: TGTGCCTGGAGTGTAAGGCTTCTGGTTGAGCAGTTCTTC. It is translated as CAWSVRLLVEQFF.